This TCR beta chain was retrieved from a study of blood T cell repertoires in COVID-19. There are a few counts of this clone. Germline loops: CDR1 LGHDT, CDR2 YNNKEL (reference sequence). The V and J ends lost 8 bases and 2 bases, in that order; junction bases with no gene match: 8. This CDR3 has 16 amino acids. Libraries were prepared by immunoSEQ multiplex PCR; TCRdb keeps only in-frame clonotypes and omits some of them. Here the sample spans about 140,000 clones, roughly 86% being singletons. The TCR sequence derives from a man aged 65-85 years with acute or convalescent COVID-19. The sequencing sample was made of peripheral blood. V is TRBV3-1 (or the pseudogene TRBV3-2) and J is TRBJ2-6, with 8 positions matching TRBD1. The CDR3 bases are TGTGCCAGCGGACAGGGAGGAGCCACTGGGGCCAACGTCCTGACTTTC. Amino acid sequence: CASGQGGATGANVLTF.